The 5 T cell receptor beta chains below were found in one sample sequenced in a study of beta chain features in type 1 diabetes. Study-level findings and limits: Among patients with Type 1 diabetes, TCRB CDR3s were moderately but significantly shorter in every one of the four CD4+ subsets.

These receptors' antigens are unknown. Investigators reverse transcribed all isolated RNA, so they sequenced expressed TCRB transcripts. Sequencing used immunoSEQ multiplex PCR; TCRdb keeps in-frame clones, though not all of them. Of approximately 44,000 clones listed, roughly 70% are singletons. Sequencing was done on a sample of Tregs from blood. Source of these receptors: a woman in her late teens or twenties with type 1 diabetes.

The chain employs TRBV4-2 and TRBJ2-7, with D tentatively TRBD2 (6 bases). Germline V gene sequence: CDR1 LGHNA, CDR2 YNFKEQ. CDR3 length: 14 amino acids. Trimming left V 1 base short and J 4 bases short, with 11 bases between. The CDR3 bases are TGTGCCAGCAGCCAAGGCGGGATAGCGTACGAGCAGTACTTC. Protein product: CASSQGGIAYEQYF.

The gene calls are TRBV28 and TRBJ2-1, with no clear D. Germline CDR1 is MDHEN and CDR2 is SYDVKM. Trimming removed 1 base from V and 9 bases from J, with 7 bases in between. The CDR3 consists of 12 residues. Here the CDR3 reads CASSLYQREQFF. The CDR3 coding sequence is TGTGCCAGCAGTTTATACCAGCGTGAGCAGTTCTTC.

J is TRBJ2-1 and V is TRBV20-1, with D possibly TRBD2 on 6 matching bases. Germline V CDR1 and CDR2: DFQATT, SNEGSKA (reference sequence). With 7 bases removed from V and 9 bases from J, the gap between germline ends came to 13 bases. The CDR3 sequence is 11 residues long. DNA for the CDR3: TGCAGTGGGGACTTAGTGGGTGAGCAGTTCTTC. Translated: CSGDLVGEQFF.

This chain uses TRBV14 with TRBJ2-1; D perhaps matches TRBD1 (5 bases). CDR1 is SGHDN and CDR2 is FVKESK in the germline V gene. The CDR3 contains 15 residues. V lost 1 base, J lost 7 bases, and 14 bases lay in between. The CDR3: CASSQGGTTLNEQFF. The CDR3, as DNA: TGTGCCAGCAGCCAAGGGGGCACAACCCTAAATGAGCAGTTCTTC.

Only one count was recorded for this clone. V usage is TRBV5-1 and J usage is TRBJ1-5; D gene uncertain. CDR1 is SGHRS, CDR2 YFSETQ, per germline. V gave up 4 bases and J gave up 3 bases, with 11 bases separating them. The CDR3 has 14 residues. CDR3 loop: CASSVSGFNQPQHF. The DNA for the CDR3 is TGCGCCAGCAGCGTCTCAGGATTCAATCAGCCCCAGCATTTT.